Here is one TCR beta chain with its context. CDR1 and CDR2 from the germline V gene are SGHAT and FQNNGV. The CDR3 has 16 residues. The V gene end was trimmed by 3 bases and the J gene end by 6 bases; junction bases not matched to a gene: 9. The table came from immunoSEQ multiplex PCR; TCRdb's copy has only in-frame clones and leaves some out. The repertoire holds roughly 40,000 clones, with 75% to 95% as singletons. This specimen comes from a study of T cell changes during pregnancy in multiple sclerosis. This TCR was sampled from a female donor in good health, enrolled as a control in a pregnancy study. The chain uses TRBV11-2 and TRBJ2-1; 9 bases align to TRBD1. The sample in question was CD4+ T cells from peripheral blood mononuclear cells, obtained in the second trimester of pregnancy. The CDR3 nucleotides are TGTGCCAGCAGCTTCCTCGACAGGGGGAGGCTCAATGAGCAGTTCTTC. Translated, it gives CASSFLDRGRLNEQFF.